This T cell receptor beta chain was documented in a study of neurological immune-mediated disorders. About the research overall: The study included approximately 34 multiple sclerosis patients, approximately 30 relapsing-remitting and 3 secondary progressive. Study-level results: For the multiple sclerosis repertoire cluster, an association with any clinical or MRI feature was absent. The absence of any CDR3 amino acid sequence shared by expanded clones across subjects suggests that repertoires were private in all groups.

Template-switch 5'RACE cDNA synthesis added a 10-nucleotide unique molecular identifier. TCRdb used MiXCR to reprocess the 5' RACE reads, holding one entry per CDR3 protein. The sample yields roughly 60,000 distinct CDR3 sequences, around 5.2% seen once. CDR1 and CDR2 (germline): MNHEY, SVGEGT. The CDR3 is 11 residues long. The germline V and J ends were trimmed by 5 bases and 4 bases, with 5 bases remaining between them. This clonotype was observed a handful of times. Its target is unknown. The chain carries TRBV6-2 or TRBV6-3 and TRBJ1-2, with D uncertain. Sequenced input: PBMCs. This sequence originates from a woman aged 45 to 65 with multiple sclerosis. This chain's CDR3 is CASSRGYGYTF. CDR3 nucleotides: TGTGCCAGCAGTCGTGGCTATGGCTACACCTTC.